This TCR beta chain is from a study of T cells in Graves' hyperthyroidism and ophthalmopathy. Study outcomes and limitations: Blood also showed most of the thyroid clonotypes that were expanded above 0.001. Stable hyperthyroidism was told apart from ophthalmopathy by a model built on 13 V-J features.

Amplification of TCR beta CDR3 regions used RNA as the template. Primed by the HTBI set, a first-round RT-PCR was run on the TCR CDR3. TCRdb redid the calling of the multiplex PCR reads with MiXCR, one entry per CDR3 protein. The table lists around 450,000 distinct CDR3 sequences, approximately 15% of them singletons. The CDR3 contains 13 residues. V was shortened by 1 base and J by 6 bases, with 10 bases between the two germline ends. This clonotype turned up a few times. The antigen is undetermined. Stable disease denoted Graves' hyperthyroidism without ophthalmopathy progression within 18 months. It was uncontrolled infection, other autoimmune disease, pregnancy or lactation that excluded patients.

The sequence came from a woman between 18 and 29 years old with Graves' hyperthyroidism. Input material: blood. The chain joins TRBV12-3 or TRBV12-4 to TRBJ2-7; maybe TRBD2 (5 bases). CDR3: CASSLESGFEQYF. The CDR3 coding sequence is TGTGCCAGCAGTTTAGAGTCGGGGTTCGAGCAGTACTTC.